The 22 T cell receptor beta chains reported below all come from one sample, sequenced in a study of blood T cell repertoires in COVID-19. Using immunoSEQ multiplex PCR, the repertoire was profiled, and TCRdb retains in-frame clones only, with some absent. The table records around 230,000 clones, 75% to 90% of them present only once. Sequencing input: PBMCs or T cells enriched from blood (not recorded which). Receptors were obtained from a woman in her thirties or forties with acute COVID-19.

The gene calls are TRBV18 and TRBJ1-4; 9 positions agree with TRBD1. Germline V gene data show CDR1 as KGHSH and CDR2 as LQKENI. Trimming removed 5 bases from V and 6 bases from J; junction bases left unmatched: 7. The CDR3 sequence is 15 residues long. CDR3 sequence (DNA): TGTGCCAGCTCATCACAGGGGGCGAAGTATGAAAAACTGTTTTTT. Amino acids: CASSSQGAKYEKLFF.

This rearrangement joins TRBV19 to TRBJ2-7; 8 bases are shared with TRBD1. V dropped 1 base and J dropped 8; count of bases not matched to a gene: 10. Germline values: CDR1 LNHDA, CDR2 SQIVND (reference sequence). The CDR3 loop spans 15 amino acids. The CDR3 coding sequence is TGTGCCAGTAGTATAGGAGCCAGGGGGCTGGTCCAGCAGTACTTC. It specifies CASSIGARGLVQQYF. Full variable domain (rest looked up from reference TRBV19 and TRBJ2-7): DGGITQSPKYLFRKEGQNVTLSCEQNLNHDAMYWYRQDPGQGLRLIYYSQIVNDFQKGDIAEGYSVSREKKESFPLTVTSAQKNPTAFYLCASSIGARGLVQQYFGPGTRLTVT.

V gene TRBV27 combines with J gene TRBJ2-2; perhaps TRBD1 as D (5 bases). The CDR3 has 15 residues. CDR1 and CDR2 from the germline V gene are MNHEY and SMNVEV (reference sequence). Trimming left V 5 bases short and J 1 base short, with 11 bases between. CDR3 region: CASSPDSLNTGELFF. CDR3 nucleotides: TGTGCCAGCAGTCCCGACAGTTTGAACACCGGGGAGCTGTTTTTT.

The chain employs TRBV6-2 or TRBV6-3 and TRBJ1-3; D possibly corresponds to TRBD1 (5 bases). The CDR3 is 14 amino acids. Per the germline V gene, CDR1 is MNHEY and CDR2 is SVGEGT. Trimming cost V 0 bases and J 7 bases, with 10 bases left between them. CDR3: CASSYSSQGNTIYF. CDR3 DNA sequence: TGTGCCAGCAGTTACTCGAGCCAGGGCAACACCATATATTTT.

The chain links TRBV7-5 to TRBJ2-7; the table's TRBD2 call for D was not verified on the DNA. TRBV7-5 is a pseudogene locus. The CDR3 has 16 residues. The CDR3 nucleotides read TGTGCCAGAAGCTTAGGGGAGGGACTTAGCTCCTACGAGCAGTACTTC. This gives the protein CARSLGEGLSSYEQYF.

This clone was seen once. This chain links TRBV11-2 with TRBJ1-4, with D perhaps matching TRBD1 (5 bases). With 3 bases removed from V and 4 bases from J, the gap between germline ends came to 9 bases. This CDR3 is 14 amino acids long. Germline V CDR1 and CDR2: SGHAT, FQNNGV. CDR3: CASSFGHLNEKLFF. The CDR3 DNA is TGTGCCAGCAGCTTCGGACACCTTAATGAAAAACTGTTTTTT.

CDR3 coding DNA: TGCAGCTCGCAGACAGGAGGAGAGACCCAGTACTTC. This sequence encodes CSSQTGGETQYF. The chain carries TRBV29-1 and TRBJ2-5; TRBD1 is a possible D gene (6 bases). This CDR3 spans 12 amino acids. In germline, CDR1 is SQVTM, CDR2 ANQGSEA. Trimming stripped 8 bases from V and 4 bases from J, with 14 bases between.

This clone has a single count. V and J are TRBV24-1 and TRBJ2-2; the D is unclear. Trimming removed 4 bases at V and 6 bases at J, with 20 bases between. The germline V gene has CDR1 KGHDR and CDR2 SFDVKD. There are 17 residues in the CDR3. CDR3 region: CATSDPPYAAVPGELFF. The CDR3 DNA sequence: TGTGCCACCAGTGACCCTCCATACGCCGCGGTACCCGGGGAGCTGTTTTTT.

This clone was seen only a few times. The rearrangement links TRBV5-1 to TRBJ2-1; 11 positions match TRBD2. Germline V gene lookup returns CDR1 SGHRS and CDR2 YFSETQ. V lost 7 bases to trimming and J lost 9 bases; unmatched junction nucleotides: 12. The CDR3 runs 15 residues. Here the CDR3 DNA reads TGCGCCAGCCACCCTCCAATAGCGGGAGGGGGTGAGCAGTTCTTC. Translation: CASHPPIAGGGEQFF. The full variable domain, in which reference TRBV5-1 and TRBJ2-1 provide the parts outside the CDR3, is KAGVTQTPRYLIKTRGQQVTLSCSPISGHRSVSWYQQTPGQGLQFLFEYFSETQRNKGNFPGRFSGRQFSNSRSEMNVSTLELGDSALYLCASHPPIAGGGEQFFGPGTRLTVL.

The gene calls are TRBV27 and TRBJ2-5; a possible D gene is TRBD2 (6 bases). Germline CDR1 reads MNHEY; CDR2 reads SMNVEV (reference sequence). Trimming removed 3 bases from V and 2 bases from J, with 13 bases in between. The CDR3 is made up of 15 amino acids. The CDR3 protein is CASSFGGRRQETQYF. The CDR3 DNA follows: TGTGCCAGCAGTTTCGGGGGAAGGAGGCAAGAGACCCAGTACTTC.

CDR3 loop: CASSYSDRGEAFF. The CDR3 DNA is TGTGCCAGCAGTTACTCTGATCGGGGGGAAGCTTTCTTT. The chain recombines TRBV6-5 with TRBJ1-1; weak D call: TRBD1 (5 bases). This CDR3 has 13 residues. Germline V gene sequence: CDR1 MNHEY, CDR2 SVGAGI. V lost 0 bases, J lost 8 bases, and 10 bases lay in between.

As to this clone: This same CDR3 is encoded by further DNA sequences in the sample. The V call is TRBV2, the J call TRBJ2-5; TRBD2 is a possible D gene (6 bases). Germline CDR1 reads SNHLY; CDR2 reads FYNNEI. The CDR3 length is 16 residues. With 2 bases removed from V and 0 bases from J, the gap between germline ends came to 13 bases. As DNA, the CDR3 is TGTGCCAGCAGTGAATTCGGAGGGCGGGACCAAGAGACCCAGTACTTC. Amino acids: CASSEFGGRDQETQYF.

The chain joins TRBV7-9 to TRBJ2-7; TRBD1 aligns across 10 bases. V was pared by 2 bases and J by 3 bases, with 7 bases of the junction left unmatched. The CDR3 consists of 16 residues. Germline lookup yields CDR1 SEHNR and CDR2 FQNEAQ (reference sequence). The CDR3 DNA is TGTGCCAGCAGCTTACTGGTGGGACAGGGGAACTACGAGCAGTACTTC. Protein product: CASSLLVGQGNYEQYF.

The chain carries TRBV5-4 and TRBJ2-1; D is unresolved. The CDR3 has 13 residues. Trimming stripped 0 bases from V and 6 bases from J, with 7 bases between. CDR1 is SGHNT and CDR2 is YYREEE in the germline V gene (reference sequence). DNA for the CDR3: TGTGCCAGCAGCTTGGGCTCTATCAATGAGCAGTTCTTC. Its translation is CASSLGSINEQFF.

The V gene is TRBV7-9, the J gene TRBJ2-5; 8 bases map to TRBD2. Germline CDR1 reads SEHNR; CDR2 reads FQNEAQ (reference sequence). V shed 6 bases, J shed 3 bases, and the junction held 6 bases outside the gene matches. CDR3 size: 14 residues. Written as DNA, the CDR3 is TGTGCCAGCAGGGCTAGCGGGCCCAAAGAGACCCAGTACTTC. This gives the protein CASRASGPKETQYF.

The chain carries TRBV5-1 and TRBJ2-7; D is possibly TRBD2 (5 bases). With 4 bases removed from V and 6 bases from J, the gap between germline ends came to 20 bases. CDR1 is SGHRS and CDR2 is YFSETQ in the germline V gene. The length of the CDR3 is 15 residues. DNA of the CDR3: TGCGCCAGCAGCCCAGGTGGACTCCCTTCGGGCGAGCAGTACTTC. Protein sequence: CASSPGGLPSGEQYF.

V is TRBV5-6 and J is TRBJ2-7; 10 positions agree with TRBD1. The length of the CDR3 is 16 residues. J was trimmed by 6 bases and V by 3 bases; bases with no gene match: 12. CDR1 is SGHDT and CDR2 is YYEEEE in the germline V gene. CDR3 sequence (DNA): TGTGCCAGCAGCTCGTCTCCGGGACAGGGGACTGTCGAGCAGTACTTC. This encodes CASSSSPGQGTVEQYF.

The chain uses TRBV20-1 and TRBJ2-1; no reliable D call. CDR3 size: 11 residues. Germline V gene lookup returns CDR1 DFQATT and CDR2 SNEGSKA (reference sequence). Between the trimmed V and J ends, which lost 3 bases and 7 bases, there was a span of 7 bases. CDR3 in DNA: TGCAGTGCTAGCAGTTTTAATGAGCAGTTCTTC. Protein: CSASSFNEQFF.

J is TRBJ2-1 and V is TRBV10-2; 8 bases fit TRBD2. Trimming took 6 bases from V and 9 from J; bases not matched to a gene: 7. CDR3 length: 13 amino acids. Germline CDR1 WSHSY, CDR2 SAAADI. CDR3 residues: CASRGLVYGEQFF. The CDR3 nucleotides are TGCGCCAGCAGGGGACTAGTCTATGGTGAGCAGTTCTTC.

A single count supports this clone. The CDR3 sequence: CASSTMTGGATEAFF. The CDR3 DNA reads as TGTGCCAGCAGCACAATGACAGGGGGTGCCACTGAAGCTTTCTTT. This chain joins TRBV6-6 and TRBJ1-1; 9 positions agree with TRBD1. Germline lookup yields CDR1 MNHNY and CDR2 SVGAGI (reference sequence). The CDR3 runs to 15 residues. V shed 6 bases and J 4 bases; nucleotides not matched to a gene: 9.

This clone has more than one count but fewer than ten. The genes are TRBV13 and TRBJ1-2; possibly TRBD1 for D (5 bases). There are 14 residues in the CDR3. Germline V gives CDR1 PRHDT, CDR2 FYEKMQ (reference sequence). V lost 3 bases and J lost 6, with 14 bases in between. CDR3 sequence (DNA): TGTGCCAGCAGCTTGGGCAGGGCAATAGATGGCTACACCTTC. Protein: CASSLGRAIDGYTF.

Only one count was recorded for this clone. The rearrangement joins TRBV6-5 to TRBJ2-1; D might be TRBD1 (6 bases). The V end lost 0 bases, the J end lost 4 bases, and 13 bases lay between the germline ends. CDR3 length: 16 amino acids. CDR1 and CDR2 from the germline V gene are MNHEY and SVGAGI. DNA for the CDR3: TGTGCCAGCAGTTACTCTGACAGGCCGGCATACAATGAGCAGTTCTTC. Translated: CASSYSDRPAYNEQFF.